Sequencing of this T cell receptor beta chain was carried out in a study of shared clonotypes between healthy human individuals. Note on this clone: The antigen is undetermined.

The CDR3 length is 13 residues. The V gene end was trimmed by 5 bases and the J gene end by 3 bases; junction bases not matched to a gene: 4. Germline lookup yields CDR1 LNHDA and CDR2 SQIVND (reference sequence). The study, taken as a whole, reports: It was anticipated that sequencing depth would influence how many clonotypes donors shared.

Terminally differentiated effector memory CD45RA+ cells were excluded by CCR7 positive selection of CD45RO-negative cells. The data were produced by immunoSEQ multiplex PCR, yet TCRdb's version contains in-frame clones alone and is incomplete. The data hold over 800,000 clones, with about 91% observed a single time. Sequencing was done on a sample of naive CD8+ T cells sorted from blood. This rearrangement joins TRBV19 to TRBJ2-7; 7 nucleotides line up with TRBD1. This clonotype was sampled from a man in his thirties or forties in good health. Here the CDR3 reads CASSRGTDYEQYF. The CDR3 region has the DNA TGTGCCAGTAGTCGAGGGACAGACTACGAGCAGTACTTC.